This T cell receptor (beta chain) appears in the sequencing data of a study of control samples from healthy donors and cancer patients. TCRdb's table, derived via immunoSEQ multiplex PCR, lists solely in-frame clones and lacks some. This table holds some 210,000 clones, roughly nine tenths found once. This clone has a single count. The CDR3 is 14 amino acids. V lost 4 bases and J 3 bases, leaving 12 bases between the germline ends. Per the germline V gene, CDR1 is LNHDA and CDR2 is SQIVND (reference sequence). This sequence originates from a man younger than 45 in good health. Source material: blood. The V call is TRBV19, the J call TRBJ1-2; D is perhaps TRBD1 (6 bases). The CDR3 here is CASSTRDTYYGYTF. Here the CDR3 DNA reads TGTGCCAGTAGTACCCGGGACACCTACTATGGCTACACCTTC.